This T cell receptor (beta chain) was captured in a study of blood T cell repertoires in COVID-19. Trimming at V came to 5 bases and at J to 6 bases, leaving 12 bases not matched to a gene. This CDR3 spans 15 amino acids. Per germline, CDR1 MDHEN and CDR2 SYDVKM. Assay used: immunoSEQ multiplex PCR; TCRdb lists only in-frame clones, some missing. The sample carries about 210,000 clones, 80% recorded once. This chain connects TRBV28 to TRBJ2-5, with TRBD2 matching 7 bases. Sample: peripheral blood. This TCR came from a human donor in a cohort sampled during active COVID-19. CDR3 amino acids: CASSRETGGRQTQYF. For the CDR3, the DNA is TGTGCCAGCAGTCGAGAGACGGGGGGACGTCAGACCCAGTACTTC.